This TCR beta chain was obtained from a study of shared clonotypes between healthy human individuals. Findings of the study overall: When naive CD4 clonotypes were compared across a few donors, 4% to 5.5% were shared.

Free of recent acute infections or vaccinations, the donors were healthy HIV-negative adults. In germline, CDR1 is SEHNR, CDR2 FQNEAQ (reference sequence). This CDR3 spans 16 amino acids. The V and J ends lost 1 base and 2 bases respectively, with 13 bases between them. Replicate sorted-subset PCRs were loaded with around 200 ng DNA, 25,000 to 30,000 T cell genomes. Only in-frame clones appear in the TCRdb table, and some are missing; sequencing was by immunoSEQ multiplex PCR. The sample yields about 1 million clones, around 74% seen once. As for this clone: What it binds is not known.

The rearrangement joins TRBV7-9 to TRBJ2-3, with TRBD1 as a possible D gene (5 bases). The sample consisted of memory CD4+ T cells sorted from blood. As for subset: CD45RA-negative fraction. The TCR originated in a man in his late teens or twenties in good health. DNA for the CDR3: TGTGCCAGCAGCTTAGAAGCAGGGTTCCTCACAGATACGCAGTATTTT. Its protein product is CASSLEAGFLTDTQYF.